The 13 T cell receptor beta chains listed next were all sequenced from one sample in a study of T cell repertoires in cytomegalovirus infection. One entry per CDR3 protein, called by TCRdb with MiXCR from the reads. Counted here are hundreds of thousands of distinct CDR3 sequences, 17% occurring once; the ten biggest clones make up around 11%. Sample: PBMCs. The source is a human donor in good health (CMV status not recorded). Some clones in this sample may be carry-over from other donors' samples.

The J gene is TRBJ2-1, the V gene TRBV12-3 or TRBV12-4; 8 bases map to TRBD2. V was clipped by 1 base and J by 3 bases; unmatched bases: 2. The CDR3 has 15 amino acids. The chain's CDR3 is CASSLGGGFYNEQFF. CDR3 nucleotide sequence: TGTGCCAGCAGTTTAGGCGGGGGGTTCTACAATGAGCAGTTCTTC.

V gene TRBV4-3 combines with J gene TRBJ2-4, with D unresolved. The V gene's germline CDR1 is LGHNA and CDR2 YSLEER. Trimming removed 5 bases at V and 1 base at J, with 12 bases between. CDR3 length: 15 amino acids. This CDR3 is CASSGQVSAKNIQYF. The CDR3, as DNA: TGCGCCAGCAGCGGGCAGGTCTCGGCCAAAAACATTCAGTACTTC.

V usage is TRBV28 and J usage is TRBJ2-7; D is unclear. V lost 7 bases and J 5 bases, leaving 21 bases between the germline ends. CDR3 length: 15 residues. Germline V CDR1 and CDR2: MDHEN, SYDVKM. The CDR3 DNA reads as TGTGCCAGCACCCCCCCTGAAATGGGGAACCACGAGCAGTACTTC. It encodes CASTPPEMGNHEQYF. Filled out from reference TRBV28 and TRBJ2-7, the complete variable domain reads DVKVTQSSRYLVKRTGEKVFLECVQDMDHENMFWYRQDPGLGLRLIYFSYDVKMKEKGDIPEGYSVSREKKERFSLILESASTNQTSMYLCASTPPEMGNHEQYFGPGTRLTVT.

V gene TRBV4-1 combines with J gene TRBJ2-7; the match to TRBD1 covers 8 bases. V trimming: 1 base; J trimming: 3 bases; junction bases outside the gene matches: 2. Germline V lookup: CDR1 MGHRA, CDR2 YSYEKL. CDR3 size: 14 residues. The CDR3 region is CASSQGTGCYEQYF. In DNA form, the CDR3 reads TGCGCCAGCAGCCAAGGGACAGGGTGCTACGAGCAGTACTTC.

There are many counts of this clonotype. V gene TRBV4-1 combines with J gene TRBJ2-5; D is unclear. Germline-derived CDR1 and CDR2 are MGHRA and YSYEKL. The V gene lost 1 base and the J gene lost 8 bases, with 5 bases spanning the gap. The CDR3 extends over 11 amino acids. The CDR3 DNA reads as TGCGCCAGCAGCCAAGGACCAACCCAGTACTTC. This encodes CASSQGPTQYF.

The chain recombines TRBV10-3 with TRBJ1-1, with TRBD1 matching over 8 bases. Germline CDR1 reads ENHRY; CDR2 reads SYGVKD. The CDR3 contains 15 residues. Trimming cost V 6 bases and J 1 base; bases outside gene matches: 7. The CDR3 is CAIRAEDRENTEAFF. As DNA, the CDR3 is TGTGCCATCAGGGCCGAGGACAGGGAGAACACTGAAGCTTTCTTT.

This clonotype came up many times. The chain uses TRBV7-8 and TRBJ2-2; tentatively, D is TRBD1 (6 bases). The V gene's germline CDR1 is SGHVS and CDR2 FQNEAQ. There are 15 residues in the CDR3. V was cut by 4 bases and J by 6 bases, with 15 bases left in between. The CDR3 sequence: CASSSYRDKAGELFF. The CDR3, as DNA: TGTGCCAGCAGCTCGTACAGGGATAAGGCCGGGGAGCTGTTTTTT. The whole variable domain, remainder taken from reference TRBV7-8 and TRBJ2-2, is GAGVSQSPRYKVAKRGQDVALRCDPISGHVSLFWYQQALGQGPEFLTYFQNEAQLDKSGLPSDRFFAERPEGSVSTLKIQRTQQEDSAVYLCASSSYRDKAGELFFGEGSRLTVL.

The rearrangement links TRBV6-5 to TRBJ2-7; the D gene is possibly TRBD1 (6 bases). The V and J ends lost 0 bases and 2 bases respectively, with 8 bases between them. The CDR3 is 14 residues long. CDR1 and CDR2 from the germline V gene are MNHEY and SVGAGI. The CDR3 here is CASSYSRDTYEQYF. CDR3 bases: TGTGCCAGCAGTTACTCCAGGGACACCTACGAGCAGTACTTC.

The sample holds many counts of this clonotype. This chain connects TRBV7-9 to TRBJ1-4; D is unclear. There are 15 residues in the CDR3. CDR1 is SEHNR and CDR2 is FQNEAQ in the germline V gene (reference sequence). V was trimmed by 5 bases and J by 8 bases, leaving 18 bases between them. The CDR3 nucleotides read TGTGCCAGCAGCCAAAACGCGGGCTTGCCAGAAAAACTGTTTTTT. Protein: CASSQNAGLPEKLFF.

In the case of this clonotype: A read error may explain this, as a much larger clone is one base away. The CDR3 loop is CASSDSYQPQHF. The CDR3 region has the DNA TGTGCCAGCAGTGACAGCTATCAGCCCCAGCATTTT. The chain employs TRBV2 and TRBJ1-5, with D unclear. Germline CDR1 is SNHLY and CDR2 is FYNNEI. The CDR3 has 12 amino acids. With 3 bases removed from V and 5 bases from J, the gap between germline ends came to 5 bases.

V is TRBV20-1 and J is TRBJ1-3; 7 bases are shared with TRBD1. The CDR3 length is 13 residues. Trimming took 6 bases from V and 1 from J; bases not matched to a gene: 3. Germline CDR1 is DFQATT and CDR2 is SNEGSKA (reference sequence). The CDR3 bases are TGCAGTGCCTCGACAGGGTCTGGAAACACCATATATTTT. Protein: CSASTGSGNTIYF.

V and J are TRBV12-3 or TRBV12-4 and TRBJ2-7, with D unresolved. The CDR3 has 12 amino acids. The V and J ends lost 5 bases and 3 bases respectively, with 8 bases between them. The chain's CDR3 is CASSADDYEQYF. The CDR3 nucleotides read TGTGCCAGCAGTGCCGACGACTACGAGCAGTACTTC.

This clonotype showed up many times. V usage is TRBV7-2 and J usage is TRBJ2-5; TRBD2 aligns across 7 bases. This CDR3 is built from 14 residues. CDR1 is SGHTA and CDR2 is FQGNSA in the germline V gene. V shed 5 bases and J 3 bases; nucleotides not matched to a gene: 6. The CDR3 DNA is TGTGCCAGCAGCGGTTTGGGGGGGAAAGAGACCCAGTACTTC. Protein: CASSGLGGKETQYF.